Below, 24 T cell receptor beta chains from the same sample are listed, as sequenced in a study of beta chain features in type 1 diabetes. cDNA synthesis used the whole RNA isolate, giving expressed TCRB sequences. Some clones are missing from TCRdb's copy, which holds only in-frame ones; the method was immunoSEQ multiplex PCR. The sample includes 200,000 to 250,000 clones, more than 9% of them seen just once. Sequencing input: naive CD4+ T cells from blood. The receptors shown here come from a woman between 18 and 29 years old in good health.

The genes are TRBV2 and TRBJ1-6; 9 bases align to TRBD1. V lost 7 bases to trimming and J lost 7 bases; unmatched junction nucleotides: 5. This CDR3 is 14 amino acids long. Germline CDR1 is SNHLY and CDR2 is FYNNEI. CDR3 region: CASTGTGINSPLHF. The CDR3 DNA reads TGTGCCAGCACCGGGACAGGGATCAATTCACCCCTCCACTTT.

The CDR3 reads CASSFRSYEQYF. For the CDR3, the DNA is TGTGCCAGCTCATTTAGGAGCTACGAGCAGTACTTC. This rearrangement joins TRBV2 to TRBJ2-7; D gene uncertain. Trimming shortened V by 8 bases and J by 3 bases, and 11 bases separated the two germline ends. The germline CDR1 and CDR2 sequences are SNHLY and FYNNEI. CDR3 length equals 12 residues.

This rearrangement joins TRBV6-1 to TRBJ1-1; TRBD1 matches at 9 bases. CDR1 and CDR2 (germline): MNHNS, SASEGT. CDR3 length: 15 amino acids. The V gene end was trimmed by 3 bases and the J gene end by 4 bases; junction bases not matched to a gene: 6. The CDR3 region has the DNA TGTGCCAGCAGTGAGACCGGGACAGGGAGCACTGAAGCTTTCTTT. The encoded protein is CASSETGTGSTEAFF.

This sequence joins TRBV30 and TRBJ2-1, with 12 bases aligning to TRBD2. The trim removed 3 bases at V and 5 bases at J, leaving 14 bases unmatched. CDR1 GTSNPN and CDR2 SVGIG come from the germline V gene (reference sequence). The CDR3 totals 18 residues. CDR3 loop: CAWSSRLAGDKYNNEQFF. In DNA form, the CDR3 reads TGTGCCTGGAGCTCCCGACTAGCGGGGGATAAATATAACAATGAGCAGTTCTTC.

The CDR3 is CASSAGAVGQPQHF. The CDR3 DNA reads TGTGCCAGCAGTGCAGGGGCGGTTGGTCAGCCCCAGCATTTT. The rearrangement joins TRBV25-1 to TRBJ1-5, with D perhaps TRBD1 (6 bases). Trimming shortened V by 4 bases and J by 6 bases, and 13 bases separated the two germline ends. The V gene's germline CDR1 is MGHDK and CDR2 SYGVNS. This CDR3 is built from 14 residues.

This clone has only a few counts. The gene calls are TRBV5-7 and TRBJ1-6, with unresolved D. TRBV5-7 is filed as an ORF, its function uncertain. V was cut by 1 base and J by 9 bases, with 20 bases left in between. This CDR3 comprises 17 residues. CDR3 sequence: CASSLTPPGLSGSPLHF. DNA of the CDR3: TGTGCCAGCAGCTTGACCCCCCCAGGCTTGAGCGGTTCACCCCTCCACTTT.

This clone was counted a few times. The V gene is TRBV4-2, the J gene TRBJ2-3, with TRBD2 matching 14 bases. CDR1 and CDR2 from the germline V gene are LGHNA and YNFKEQ. Trimming took 0 bases from V and 4 from J; bases not matched to a gene: 3. The CDR3 totals 17 residues. The CDR3 spells CASSQEGLAGAADTQYF. The CDR3 coding sequence is TGTGCCAGCAGCCAAGAGGGACTAGCGGGAGCCGCAGATACGCAGTATTTT.

This clone has a handful of counts. V gene TRBV5-6 combines with J gene TRBJ1-1; 7 bases are shared with TRBD1. Germline loops: CDR1 SGHDT, CDR2 YYEEEE. Trimming at V came to 1 base and at J to 6 bases, leaving 3 bases not matched to a gene. The CDR3 loop spans 13 amino acids. The CDR3 nucleotides read TGTGCCAGCAGCTTGAAGACAGGGCCTGAAGCTTTCTTT. It specifies CASSLKTGPEAFF.

V is TRBV18 and J is TRBJ2-7; TRBD2 is a possible D gene (5 bases). CDR3 length: 14 residues. The germline CDR1 and CDR2 sequences are KGHSH and LQKENI. V lost 3 bases to trimming and J lost 0 bases, with 9 bases between them. The CDR3 reads CASSPEVSSYEQYF. CDR3 sequence (DNA): TGTGCCAGCTCACCGGAGGTGAGCTCCTACGAGCAGTACTTC.

This clone was seen a few times. The chain couples TRBV7-9 to TRBJ1-3; D uncertain. The ends were cut back, 4 bases at V and 0 bases at J, with 10 bases in the middle. This CDR3 comprises 15 residues. Germline lookup yields CDR1 SEHNR and CDR2 FQNEAQ (reference sequence). CDR3 amino acids: CASSSSTDSGNTIYF. CDR3 DNA sequence: TGTGCCAGCAGCTCATCTACAGACTCTGGAAACACCATATATTTT.

The chain employs TRBV10-3 and TRBJ1-2; D unclear. The CDR3 spans 13 residues. Germline V CDR1 and CDR2: ENHRY, SYGVKD. Trimming removed 1 base at V and 3 bases at J, with 6 bases between. The CDR3 DNA reads as TGTGCCATCAGTGAGTGGAGGGACTATGGCTACACCTTC. As protein: CAISEWRDYGYTF.

This chain uses TRBV5-6 with TRBJ2-6; the D gene is possibly TRBD1 (6 bases). Germline values: CDR1 SGHDT, CDR2 YYEEEE. The ends were cut back, 2 bases at V and 0 bases at J, with 12 bases in the middle. This CDR3 comprises 17 residues. The DNA for the CDR3 is TGTGCCAGCAGCTTAGCAGGGGCATCCTCTGGGGCCAACGTCCTGACTTTC. Amino acid sequence: CASSLAGASSGANVLTF.

This clone was seen only a few times. This chain joins TRBV14 and TRBJ2-1; D uncertain. The CDR3 has 13 amino acids. Between the trimmed V and J ends, which lost 0 bases and 3 bases, there was a span of 3 bases. The germline V gene has CDR1 SGHDN and CDR2 FVKESK. The DNA of the CDR3 is TGTGCCAGCAGCCAAGATTACTACAATGAGCAGTTCTTC. Amino acid sequence: CASSQDYYNEQFF.

The chain carries TRBV10-3 and TRBJ1-5; the D is unclear. The V gene lost 4 bases and the J gene lost 0 bases, with 10 bases spanning the gap. This CDR3 has 15 amino acids. Germline loops: CDR1 ENHRY, CDR2 SYGVKD. CDR3 amino acids: CAISAREYSNQPQHF. The CDR3 DNA follows: TGTGCCATCAGTGCTAGGGAGTATAGCAATCAGCCCCAGCATTTT.

The genes are TRBV20-1 and TRBJ2-3; a weak D match, TRBD1 (5 bases). The CDR3 sequence is 11 residues long. V dropped 5 bases and J dropped 3 bases, with 6 bases sitting between them. CDR1 is DFQATT, CDR2 SNEGSKA, per germline (reference sequence). CDR3 protein: CSASGTDTQYF. CDR3 nucleotides: TGCAGTGCTTCAGGGACAGATACGCAGTATTTT.

A few counts support this clone. The rearrangement joins TRBV19 to TRBJ1-1; 8 bases are shared with TRBD1. Germline CDR1 reads LNHDA; CDR2 reads SQIVND (reference sequence). CDR3 length: 18 amino acids. Losses at the gene ends were 4 bases for V and 3 bases for J; bases not matched to a gene: 16. The CDR3 spells CASSTPRQGLPRDTEAFF. The CDR3 DNA reads as TGTGCCAGTAGTACTCCGAGACAGGGGCTGCCTAGAGACACTGAAGCTTTCTTT.

V and J are TRBV6-1 and TRBJ2-1; 8 nucleotides line up with TRBD2. CDR1 MNHNS and CDR2 SASEGT come from the germline V gene. The V segment lost 6 bases and the J segment 10 bases; nucleotides outside the gene matches: 5. The CDR3 totals 12 residues. The CDR3 nucleotides read TGTGCCAGCAGGCCCAGCGGGAGCGAGCAGTTCTTC. It yields the protein CASRPSGSEQFF.

This clone was observed at least ten times. The chain employs TRBV30 and TRBJ2-7, with 11 bases that match TRBD2. CDR1 GTSNPN and CDR2 SVGIG come from the germline V gene (reference sequence). J was trimmed by 6 bases and V by 3 bases; bases with no gene match: 7. The CDR3 has 14 residues. The DNA for the CDR3 is TGTGCCTGGAGACTAGCGGGAGAGATGGGCGAGCAGTACTTC. Protein product: CAWRLAGEMGEQYF.

The sample holds a few counts of this clone. The CDR3 DNA reads TGTGCCACCAGCTCTGGACTAGCGGGACAAGAGACCCAGTACTTC. It encodes CATSSGLAGQETQYF. The chain joins TRBV15 to TRBJ2-5; 12 positions agree with TRBD2. Germline CDR1 and CDR2: LNHNV and YYDKDF (reference sequence). The CDR3 runs 15 residues. With V trimmed by 5 bases and J by 2 bases, 3 bases remained unmatched. Complete variable domain (other parts from reference TRBV15 and TRBJ2-5): DAMVIQNPRYQVTQFGKPVTLSCSQTLNHNVMYWYQQKSSQAPKLLFHYYDKDFNNEADTPDNFQSRRPNTSFCFLDIRSPGLGDTAMYLCATSSGLAGQETQYFGPGTRLLVL.

This chain links TRBV19 with TRBJ2-7, with TRBD2 identical over 15 bases. The CDR3 length is 15 residues. V lost 6 bases and J lost 6; bases outside the gene matches: 6. From germline, CDR1 is LNHDA and CDR2 SQIVND (reference sequence). The CDR3 sequence: CASSREGLAGGEQYF. The DNA of the CDR3 is TGTGCCAGTAGCCGAGAGGGACTAGCGGGAGGCGAGCAGTACTTC.

This clone was detected only a few times. The chain is built from TRBV5-4 and TRBJ2-1, with D maybe TRBD2 (6 bases). Germline V gives CDR1 SGHNT, CDR2 YYREEE (reference sequence). Trimming took 1 base from V and 4 from J, leaving 6 bases between them. The CDR3 totals 13 residues. DNA for the CDR3: TGTGCCAGCAGCTTGCGGGGGTACAATGAGCAGTTCTTC. Its translation is CASSLRGYNEQFF. The full variable domain, with the rest looked up from reference TRBV5-4 and TRBJ2-1, is ETGVTQSPTHLIKTRGQQVTLRCSSQSGHNTVSWYQQALGQGPQFIFQYYREEENGRGNFPPRFSGLQFPNYSSELNVNALELDDSALYLCASSLRGYNEQFFGPGTRLTVL.

This clone appeared a few times. Within the sample, other DNA sequences also encode this same CDR3. The chain carries TRBV7-6 and TRBJ1-2; 8 bases match TRBD1. The germline gives CDR1 SGHVS, CDR2 FNYEAQ. V shed 5 bases and J 7 bases; nucleotides not matched to a gene: 6. The CDR3 covers 13 residues. The CDR3 DNA sequence: TGTGCCAGCAGCCCTGGACAGGGCGGTGGCTACACCTTC. Its translation is CASSPGQGGGYTF.

This chain links TRBV30 with TRBJ2-7; unclear D gene. Germline V gives CDR1 GTSNPN, CDR2 SVGIG (reference sequence). Trimming took off 1 base at V and 3 bases at J, with 10 bases between the two ends. The CDR3 loop spans 13 amino acids. Here the CDR3 DNA reads TGTGCCTGGAGTGCTGATAGCTACTACGAGCAGTACTTC. Translation: CAWSADSYYEQYF. The full variable domain, its missing parts supplied by reference TRBV30 and TRBJ2-7, is SQTIHQWPATLVQPVGSPLSLECTVEGTSNPNLYWYRQAAGRGLQLLFYSVGIGQISSEVPQNLSASRPQDRQFILSSKKLLLSDSGFYLCAWSADSYYEQYFGPGTRLTVT.

V usage is TRBV27 and J usage is TRBJ2-1; perhaps TRBD1 as D (5 bases). The CDR3 is 15 residues long. Germline V gives CDR1 MNHEY, CDR2 SMNVEV (reference sequence). Trimming shortened V by 6 bases and J by 5 bases, and 17 bases separated the two germline ends. The CDR3 sequence: CASRTSRGRNNEQFF. The CDR3 DNA follows: TGTGCCAGCAGAACCTCTAGGGGTCGTAACAATGAGCAGTTCTTC.